This T cell receptor beta chain stems from a study of early T cells in non-severe SARS-CoV-2 infection. In the study overall: Whole-blood bulk RNA, unsorted, was sequenced, and chains were unpaired. Study-wide results and caveats: VDJdb matching favored anti-spike CD8 responses, missing private and CD4 specificities.

Per germline, CDR1 MGHDK and CDR2 SYGVNS. V was shortened by 4 bases and J by 6 bases, with 16 bases between the two germline ends. The CDR3 spans 14 residues. Individual cDNA molecules carried attached unique molecular identifiers. TCRdb re-derived calls from the 5' RACE reads in MiXCR, one entry per CDR3 protein. Of roughly 70,000 distinct CDR3 sequences detected, approximately 13% appear once; the ten largest clones hold approximately 5.5%. This clonotype was found many times. Its antigen is undetermined. The sequence was obtained from an adult who was a healthcare worker with PCR-confirmed SARS-CoV-2 infection or an uninfected control (not recorded which). Sequencing input: whole blood. The V gene is TRBV25-1, the J gene TRBJ2-7; TRBD1 might be the D (5 bases). Here the CDR3 reads CASSALGALGEQYF. Written as DNA, the CDR3 is TGTGCCAGCAGTGCTTTAGGGGCCTTGGGCGAGCAGTACTTC.